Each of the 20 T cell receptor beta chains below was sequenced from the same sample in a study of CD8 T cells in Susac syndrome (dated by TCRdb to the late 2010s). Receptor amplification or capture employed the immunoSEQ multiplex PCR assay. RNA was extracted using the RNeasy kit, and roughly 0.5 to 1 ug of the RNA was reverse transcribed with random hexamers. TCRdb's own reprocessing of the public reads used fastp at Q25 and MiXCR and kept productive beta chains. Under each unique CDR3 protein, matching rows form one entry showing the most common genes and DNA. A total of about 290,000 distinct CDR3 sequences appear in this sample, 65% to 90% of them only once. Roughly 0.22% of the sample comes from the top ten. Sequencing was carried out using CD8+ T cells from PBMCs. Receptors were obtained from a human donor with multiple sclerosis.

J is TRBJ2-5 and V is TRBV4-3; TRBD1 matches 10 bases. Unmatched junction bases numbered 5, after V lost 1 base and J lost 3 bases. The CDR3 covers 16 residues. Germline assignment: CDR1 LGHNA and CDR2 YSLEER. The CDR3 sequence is CASSQVGTGEEETQYF. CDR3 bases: TGCGCCAGCAGCCAAGTGGGGACAGGGGAGGAAGAGACCCAGTACTTC.

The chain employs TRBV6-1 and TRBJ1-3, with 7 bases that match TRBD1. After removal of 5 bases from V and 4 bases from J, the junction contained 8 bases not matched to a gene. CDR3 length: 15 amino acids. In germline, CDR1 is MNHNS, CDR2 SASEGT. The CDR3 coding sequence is TGTGCCAGCAGTATCACCGGGACAGACGGAAACACCATATATTTT. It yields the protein CASSITGTDGNTIYF.

CDR3 amino acids: CASSSPRDTQYF. In DNA, the CDR3 is TGTGCCAGCAGTTCCCCGCGGGATACGCAGTATTTT. The rearrangement uses TRBV28 and TRBJ2-3; D remains ambiguous. There are 12 residues in the CDR3. Trimming removed 4 bases from V and 6 bases from J, with 8 bases in between. In germline, CDR1 is MDHEN, CDR2 SYDVKM.

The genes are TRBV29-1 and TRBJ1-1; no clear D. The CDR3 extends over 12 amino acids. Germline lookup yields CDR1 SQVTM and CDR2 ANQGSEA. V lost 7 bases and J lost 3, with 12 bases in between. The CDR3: CSACGGDTEAFF. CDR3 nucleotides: TGCAGCGCCTGCGGCGGGGACACTGAAGCTTTCTTT.

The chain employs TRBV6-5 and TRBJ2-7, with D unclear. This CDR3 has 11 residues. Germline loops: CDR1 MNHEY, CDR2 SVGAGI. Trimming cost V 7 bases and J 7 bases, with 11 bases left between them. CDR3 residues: CASTAVGEQYF. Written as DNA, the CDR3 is TGTGCCAGCACAGCCGTGGGGGAGCAGTACTTC.

This chain's CDR3 is CASSSPGAGNTIYF. DNA of the CDR3: TGTGCCAGCAGTTCTCCCGGGGCTGGAAACACCATATATTTT. This chain joins TRBV7-9 and TRBJ1-3; D call uncertain. CDR3 length: 14 residues. Between the trimmed V and J ends, which lost 6 bases and 2 bases, there was a span of 11 bases. Germline-derived CDR1 and CDR2 are SEHNR and FQNEAQ (reference sequence). Filled out from reference TRBV7-9 and TRBJ1-3, the complete variable domain reads DTGVSQNPRHKITKRGQNVTFRCDPISEHNRLYWYRQTLGQGPEFLTYFQNEAQLEKSRLLSDRFSAERPKGSFSTLEIQRTEQGDSAMYLCASSSPGAGNTIYFGEGSWLTVV.

CDR3 in DNA: TGTGCCAGCAGTTTAAAGGTCTGGTTTTCACCCCTCCACTTT. Its protein product is CASSLKVWFSPLHF. The chain couples TRBV28 to TRBJ1-6; no definite D call. There are 14 residues in the CDR3. Deletions cut 2 bases from V and 9 bases from J, with 11 bases between. Germline-derived CDR1 and CDR2 are MDHEN and SYDVKM. The whole variable domain, remainder taken from reference TRBV28 and TRBJ1-6, is DVKVTQSSRYLVKRTGEKVFLECVQDMDHENMFWYRQDPGLGLRLIYFSYDVKMKEKGDIPEGYSVSREKKERFSLILESASTNQTSMYLCASSLKVWFSPLHFGNGTRLTVT.

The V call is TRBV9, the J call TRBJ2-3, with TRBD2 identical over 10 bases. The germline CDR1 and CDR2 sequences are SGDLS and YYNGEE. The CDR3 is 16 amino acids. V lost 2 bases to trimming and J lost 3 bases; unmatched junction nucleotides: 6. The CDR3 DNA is TGTGCCAGCAGCGTGGCCGGACTAGCGGAAACAGATACGCAGTATTTT. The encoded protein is CASSVAGLAETDTQYF.

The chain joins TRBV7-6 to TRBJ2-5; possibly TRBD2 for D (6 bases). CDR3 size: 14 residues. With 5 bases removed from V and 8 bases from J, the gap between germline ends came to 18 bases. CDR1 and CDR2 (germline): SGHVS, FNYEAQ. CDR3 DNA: TGTGCCAGCAGCGGGGACTGGGGGGTCCGAACCCAGTACTTC. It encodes CASSGDWGVRTQYF.

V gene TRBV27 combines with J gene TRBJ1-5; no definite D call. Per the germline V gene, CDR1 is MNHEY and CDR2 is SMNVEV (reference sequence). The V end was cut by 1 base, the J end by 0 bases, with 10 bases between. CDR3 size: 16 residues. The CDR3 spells CASSLWAANSNQPQHF. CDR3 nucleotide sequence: TGTGCCAGCAGTTTATGGGCAGCGAATAGCAATCAGCCCCAGCATTTT.

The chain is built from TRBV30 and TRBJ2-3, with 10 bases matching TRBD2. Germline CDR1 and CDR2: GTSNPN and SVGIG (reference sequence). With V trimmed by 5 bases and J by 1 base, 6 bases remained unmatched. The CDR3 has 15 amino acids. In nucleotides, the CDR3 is TGTGCCTGGTATACCGGGACTAGCGGCACAGATACGCAGTATTTT. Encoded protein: CAWYTGTSGTDTQYF.

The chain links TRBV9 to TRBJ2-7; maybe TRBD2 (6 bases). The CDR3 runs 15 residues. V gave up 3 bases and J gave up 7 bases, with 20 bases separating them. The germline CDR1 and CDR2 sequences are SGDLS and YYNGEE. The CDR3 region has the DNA TGTGCCAGCAGCGACTCGGGGGACGCCTTAGGAGAGCAGTACTTC. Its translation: CASSDSGDALGEQYF.

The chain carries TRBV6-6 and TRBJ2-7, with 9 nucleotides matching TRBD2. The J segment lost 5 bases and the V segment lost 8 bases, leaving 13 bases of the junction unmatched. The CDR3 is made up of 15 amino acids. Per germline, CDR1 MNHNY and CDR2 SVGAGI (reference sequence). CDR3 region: CASGPVGSGSHEQYF. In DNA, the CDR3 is TGTGCCAGCGGCCCGGTGGGTAGCGGGAGCCACGAGCAGTACTTC.

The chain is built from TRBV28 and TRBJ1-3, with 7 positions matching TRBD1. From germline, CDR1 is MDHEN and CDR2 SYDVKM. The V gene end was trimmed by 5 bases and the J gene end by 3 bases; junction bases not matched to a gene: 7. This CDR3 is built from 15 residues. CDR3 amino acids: CASSQLTGDGNTIYF. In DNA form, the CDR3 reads TGTGCCAGCAGTCAACTTACAGGGGATGGAAACACCATATATTTT.

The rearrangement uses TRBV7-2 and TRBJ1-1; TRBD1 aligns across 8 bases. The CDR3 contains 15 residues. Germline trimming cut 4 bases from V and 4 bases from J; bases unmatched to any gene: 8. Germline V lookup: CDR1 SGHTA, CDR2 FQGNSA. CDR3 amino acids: CASSSRQGRFTEAFF. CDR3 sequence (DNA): TGTGCCAGCAGCTCGAGACAGGGGAGATTCACTGAAGCTTTCTTT.

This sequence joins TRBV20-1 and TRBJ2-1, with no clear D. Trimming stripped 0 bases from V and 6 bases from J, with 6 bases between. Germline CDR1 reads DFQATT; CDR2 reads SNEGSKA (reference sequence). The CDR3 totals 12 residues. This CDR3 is CSAREDGNEQFF. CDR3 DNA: TGCAGTGCTAGAGAGGACGGCAATGAGCAGTTCTTC.

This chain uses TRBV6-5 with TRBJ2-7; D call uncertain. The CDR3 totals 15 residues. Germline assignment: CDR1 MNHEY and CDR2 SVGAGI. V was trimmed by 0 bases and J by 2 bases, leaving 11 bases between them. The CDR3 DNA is TGTGCCAGCAGTTACTCAAACGACGGAACCTACGAGCAGTACTTC. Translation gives CASSYSNDGTYEQYF.

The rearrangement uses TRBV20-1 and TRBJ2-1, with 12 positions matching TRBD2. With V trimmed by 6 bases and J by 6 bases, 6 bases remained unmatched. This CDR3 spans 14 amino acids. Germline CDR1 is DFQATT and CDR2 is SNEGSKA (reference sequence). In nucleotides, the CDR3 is TGCAGTGCCGAAGGACTAGCGGGATTCAATGAGCAGTTCTTC. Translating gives CSAEGLAGFNEQFF.

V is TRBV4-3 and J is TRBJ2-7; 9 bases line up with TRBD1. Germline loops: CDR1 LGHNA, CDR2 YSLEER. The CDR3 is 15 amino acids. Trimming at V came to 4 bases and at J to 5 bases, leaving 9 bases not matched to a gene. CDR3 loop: CASSPDGTGLDEQYF. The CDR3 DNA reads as TGCGCCAGCAGCCCGGACGGGACAGGGCTCGACGAGCAGTACTTC.

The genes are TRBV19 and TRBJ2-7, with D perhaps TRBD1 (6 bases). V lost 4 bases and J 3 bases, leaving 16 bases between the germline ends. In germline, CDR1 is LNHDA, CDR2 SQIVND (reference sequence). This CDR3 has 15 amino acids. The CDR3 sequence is CASSTGQSPLYEQYF. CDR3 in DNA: TGTGCCAGTAGTACCGGACAGAGCCCACTCTACGAGCAGTACTTC.